This T cell receptor (beta chain) was sequenced during a study of T-cell memory formation after mild COVID-19. Each CDR3 protein is one row after TCRdb ran MiXCR on the 5' RACE reads. The repertoire holds a few hundred thousand distinct CDR3 sequences, with around 21% as singletons. This CDR3 has 16 amino acids. The V gene's germline CDR1 is SGHDT and CDR2 YYEEEE. Trimming pared 5 bases from V and 1 base from J, leaving 18 bases between. Sample: PBMCs or a T cell subset sorted from them (not recorded which). The clonotype comes from an adult woman who had mild COVID-19 (a few samples of this study predate the infection). Cell type and time point are not known. The chain couples TRBV5-6 to TRBJ1-1, with D hard to call. The CDR3 spells CASSWDGRYRNTEAFF. CDR3 nucleotide sequence: TGTGCCAGCAGTTGGGATGGGAGATATAGGAACACTGAAGCTTTCTTT.